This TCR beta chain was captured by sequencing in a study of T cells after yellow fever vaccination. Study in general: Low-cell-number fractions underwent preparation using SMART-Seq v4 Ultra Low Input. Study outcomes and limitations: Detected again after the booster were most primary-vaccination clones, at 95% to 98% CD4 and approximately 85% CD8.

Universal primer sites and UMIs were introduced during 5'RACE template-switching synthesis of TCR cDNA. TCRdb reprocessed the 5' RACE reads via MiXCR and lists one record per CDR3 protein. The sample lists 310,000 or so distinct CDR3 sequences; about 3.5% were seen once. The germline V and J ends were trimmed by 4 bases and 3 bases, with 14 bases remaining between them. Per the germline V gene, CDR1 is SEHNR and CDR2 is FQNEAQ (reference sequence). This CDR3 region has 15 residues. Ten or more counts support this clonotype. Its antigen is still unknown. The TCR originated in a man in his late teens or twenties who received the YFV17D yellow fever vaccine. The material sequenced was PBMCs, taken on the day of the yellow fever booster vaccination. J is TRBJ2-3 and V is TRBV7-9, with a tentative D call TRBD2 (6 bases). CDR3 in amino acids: CASSSRPGGTDTQYF. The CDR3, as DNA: TGTGCCAGCAGCTCCCGGCCTGGGGGGACAGATACGCAGTATTTT.